The rows below give T cell receptor beta chains drawn from one sample of a study of human T cells and chemical hapten exposure. TCRdb re-derived calls from the RACE reads in MiXCR, one entry per CDR3 protein. In the table there are a few hundred thousand distinct CDR3 sequences, approximately 7.5% of which are singletons. The sample consisted of whole blood, taken in connection with sensitization to the hapten diphenylcyclopropenone (DPC). Receptors were obtained from a man between 18 and 35 years old with alopecia areata. Some clones in this sample may be carry-over from other donors' samples. Both conserved end residues are part of each CDR3. Each record gives: clone size, V gene, J gene, CDR3 length, D gene, CDR3 protein, CDR3 DNA. D genes are given only for firm matches. A row's size may be missing; if present it is once, few, many or a size class.

clone size: few
V gene: TRBV7-9
J gene: TRBJ1-2
CDR3 length: 16
D gene: NA
CDR3 protein: CASSQPLWGRYYGYTF
CDR3 DNA: TGTGCCAGCAGCCAACCGCTTTGGGGGAGGTACTATGGCTACACCTTC

clone size: many
V gene: TRBV7-2
J gene: TRBJ1-5
CDR3 length: 14
D gene: NA
CDR3 protein: CASSLHGQNQPQHF
CDR3 DNA: TGTGCCAGCAGCTTGCACGGTCAAAATCAGCCCCAGCATTTT

clone size: few
V gene: TRBV2
J gene: TRBJ2-3
CDR3 length: 17
D gene: TRBD2
CDR3 protein: CASSGYGTSASTDTQYF
CDR3 DNA: TGTGCCAGCAGTGGTTATGGGACTAGCGCGAGCACAGATACGCAGTATTTT

clone size: NA
V gene: TRBV28
J gene: TRBJ2-2
CDR3 length: 13
D gene: NA
CDR3 protein: CASWGRETGELFF
CDR3 DNA: TGTGCCAGTTGGGGCAGGGAAACCGGGGAGCTGTTTTTT

clone size: few
V gene: TRBV6-6
J gene: TRBJ2-3
CDR3 length: 12
D gene: NA
CDR3 protein: CASSDELSTQYF
CDR3 DNA: TGTGCCAGCAGTGACGAACTATCAACGCAGTATTTT

clone size: many
V gene: TRBV11-2
J gene: TRBJ2-5
CDR3 length: 15
D gene: NA
CDR3 protein: CASSLDGTVQETQYF
CDR3 DNA: TGTGCCAGCAGCTTAGATGGGACCGTACAAGAGACCCAGTACTTC

clone size: NA
V gene: TRBV28
J gene: TRBJ2-7
CDR3 length: 14
D gene: NA
CDR3 protein: CASSYPNKPYEQYF
CDR3 DNA: TGTGCCAGCAGCTACCCCAACAAGCCCTACGAGCAGTACTTC

clone size: NA
V gene: TRBV28
J gene: TRBJ2-7
CDR3 length: 15
D gene: NA
CDR3 protein: CASSSAGQEDYEQYF
CDR3 DNA: TGTGCCAGCAGTTCAGCGGGACAGGAGGACTACGAGCAGTACTTC

clone size: few
V gene: TRBV6-6
J gene: TRBJ2-5
CDR3 length: 17
D gene: TRBD2
CDR3 protein: CASTQTALAGGPETQYF
CDR3 DNA: TGTGCCAGCACCCAGACGGCACTAGCGGGGGGTCCAGAGACCCAGTACTTC

clone size: many
V gene: TRBV9
J gene: TRBJ1-5
CDR3 length: 15
D gene: TRBD1
CDR3 protein: CASSAGTGGNQPQHF
CDR3 DNA: TGTGCCAGCAGCGCCGGGACAGGGGGCAATCAGCCCCAGCATTTT

clone size: few
V gene: TRBV18
J gene: TRBJ2-7
CDR3 length: 14
D gene: NA
CDR3 protein: CASSPDGFSYEQYF
CDR3 DNA: TGTGCCAGCTCACCGGACGGCTTCTCCTACGAGCAGTACTTC

clone size: many
V gene: TRBV6-5
J gene: TRBJ2-6
CDR3 length: 14
D gene: NA
CDR3 protein: CASSYRVGANVLTF
CDR3 DNA: TGTGCCAGCAGTTACAGGGTTGGGGCCAACGTCCTGACTTTC

clone size: few
V gene: TRBV2
J gene: TRBJ2-1
CDR3 length: 15
D gene: NA
CDR3 protein: CATLLTPSSYNEQFF
CDR3 DNA: TGTGCCACCCTGTTAACACCGAGCTCCTACAATGAGCAGTTCTTC

clone size: few
V gene: TRBV5-4
J gene: TRBJ1-1
CDR3 length: 17
D gene: NA
CDR3 protein: CASSLYPTGPTGTEAFF
CDR3 DNA: TGTGCCAGCAGCTTGTATCCTACGGGCCCAACTGGCACTGAAGCTTTCTTT

clone size: NA
V gene: TRBV5-6
J gene: TRBJ2-2
CDR3 length: 17
D gene: NA
CDR3 protein: CASSGTEAGDGAGELFF
CDR3 DNA: TGTGCCAGCAGCGGTACGGAAGCAGGGGATGGCGCCGGGGAGCTGTTTTTT

clone size: NA
V gene: TRBV5-5
J gene: TRBJ2-3
CDR3 length: 17
D gene: NA
CDR3 protein: CASSPGRVLTSTDTQYF
CDR3 DNA: TGTGCCAGCAGCCCCGGCAGGGTTCTAACTAGCACAGATACGCAGTATTTT

clone size: NA
V gene: TRBV4-1
J gene: TRBJ1-2
CDR3 length: 14
D gene: TRBD1
CDR3 protein: CASHGQGRMSGYTF
CDR3 DNA: TGCGCCAGCCACGGACAGGGGAGAATGTCTGGCTACACCTTC

clone size: NA
V gene: TRBV24-1
J gene: TRBJ2-3
CDR3 length: 16
D gene: NA
CDR3 protein: CATSDKDTGNTDTQYF
CDR3 DNA: TGTGCCACCAGTGACAAAGATACGGGGAACACAGATACGCAGTATTTT

clone size: many
V gene: TRBV7-9
J gene: TRBJ2-3
CDR3 length: 15
D gene: TRBD2
CDR3 protein: CASLLAGGPTDTQYF
CDR3 DNA: TGTGCCAGCCTACTAGCGGGGGGGCCGACAGATACGCAGTATTTT

clone size: few
V gene: TRBV29-1
J gene: TRBJ1-5
CDR3 length: 14
D gene: NA
CDR3 protein: CSVSGGGSNQPQHF
CDR3 DNA: TGCAGCGTGAGCGGTGGGGGTAGCAATCAGCCCCAGCATTTT

clone size: many
V gene: TRBV5-5
J gene: TRBJ1-5
CDR3 length: 14
D gene: NA
CDR3 protein: CASSLGQENQPQHF
CDR3 DNA: TGTGCCAGCAGCTTGGGACAGGAAAATCAGCCCCAGCATTTT

clone size: NA
V gene: TRBV7-9
J gene: TRBJ2-1
CDR3 length: 15
D gene: TRBD1
CDR3 protein: CASSAGQGQNNEQFF
CDR3 DNA: TGTGCCAGCAGCGCCGGACAGGGGCAGAACAATGAGCAGTTCTTC

clone size: few
V gene: TRBV7-9
J gene: TRBJ2-3
CDR3 length: 13
D gene: NA
CDR3 protein: CASSWASSDTQYF
CDR3 DNA: TGTGCCAGCAGCTGGGCCAGTTCAGATACGCAGTATTTT

clone size: many
V gene: TRBV12-3/TRBV12-4
J gene: TRBJ1-6
CDR3 length: 14
D gene: NA
CDR3 protein: CASSLWVGGAPLHF
CDR3 DNA: TGTGCCAGCAGTTTATGGGTCGGGGGTGCACCCCTCCACTTT

clone size: NA
V gene: TRBV7-6
J gene: TRBJ2-5
CDR3 length: 15
D gene: TRBD2
CDR3 protein: CASSASRGVQETQYF
CDR3 DNA: TGTGCCAGCAGCGCCAGCCGGGGGGTCCAAGAGACCCAGTACTTC

clone size: NA
V gene: TRBV12-3/TRBV12-4
J gene: TRBJ1-1
CDR3 length: 13
D gene: NA
CDR3 protein: CASSVGQNTEAFF
CDR3 DNA: TGTGCCAGCAGTGTCGGACAGAACACTGAAGCTTTCTTT

clone size: many
V gene: TRBV12-3/TRBV12-4
J gene: TRBJ1-1
CDR3 length: 10
D gene: NA
CDR3 protein: CASSFHEAFF
CDR3 DNA: TGTGCCAGCAGTTTCCATGAAGCTTTCTTT

clone size: few
V gene: TRBV18
J gene: TRBJ2-7
CDR3 length: 14
D gene: TRBD1
CDR3 protein: CASSPTGNLYEQYF
CDR3 DNA: TGTGCCAGCTCACCGACAGGGAACCTCTACGAGCAGTACTTC

clone size: many
V gene: TRBV12-3/TRBV12-4
J gene: TRBJ2-3
CDR3 length: 18
D gene: NA
CDR3 protein: CASSFDVGRYQRSDTQYF
CDR3 DNA: TGTGCCAGCAGTTTTGACGTTGGGAGGTATCAAAGATCAGATACGCAGTATTTT

clone size: few
V gene: TRBV5-1
J gene: TRBJ2-3
CDR3 length: 16
D gene: TRBD2
CDR3 protein: CASSTRTSGGADTQYF
CDR3 DNA: TGCGCCAGCAGCACCCGGACTAGCGGGGGGGCGGATACGCAGTATTTT

clone size: many
V gene: TRBV6-5
J gene: TRBJ2-7
CDR3 length: 15
D gene: TRBD1
CDR3 protein: CASSSGQLGVYEQYF
CDR3 DNA: TGTGCCAGCAGCTCGGGACAGTTGGGGGTCTACGAGCAGTACTTC

clone size: NA
V gene: TRBV12-3/TRBV12-4
J gene: TRBJ2-7
CDR3 length: 17
D gene: NA
CDR3 protein: CASSLGFTGRPTYEQYF
CDR3 DNA: TGTGCCAGCAGTTTAGGGTTCACGGGTCGCCCCACCTACGAGCAGTACTTC

clone size: NA
V gene: TRBV12-3/TRBV12-4
J gene: TRBJ2-7
CDR3 length: 13
D gene: TRBD1
CDR3 protein: CASSTGQGHEQYF
CDR3 DNA: TGTGCCAGCAGTACAGGACAGGGGCACGAGCAGTACTTC

clone size: NA
V gene: TRBV12-3/TRBV12-4
J gene: TRBJ1-1
CDR3 length: 14
D gene: NA
CDR3 protein: CASRLTGPNTEAFF
CDR3 DNA: TGTGCCAGCAGATTAACAGGGCCGAACACTGAAGCTTTCTTT

clone size: NA
V gene: TRBV29-1
J gene: TRBJ1-1
CDR3 length: 15
D gene: NA
CDR3 protein: CSLQRVAARNTEAFF
CDR3 DNA: TGCAGCCTTCAGAGAGTAGCAGCCCGGAACACTGAAGCTTTCTTT

clone size: few
V gene: TRBV24-1
J gene: TRBJ2-5
CDR3 length: 15
D gene: TRBD1
CDR3 protein: CATSDTGTDLETQYF
CDR3 DNA: TGTGCCACCAGTGATACCGGGACAGATCTAGAGACCCAGTACTTC

clone size: many
V gene: TRBV6-5
J gene: TRBJ1-2
CDR3 length: 13
D gene: NA
CDR3 protein: CAATEGLNYGYTF
CDR3 DNA: TGTGCCGCTACAGAGGGTCTTAACTATGGCTACACCTTC

clone size: few
V gene: TRBV7-2
J gene: TRBJ2-5
CDR3 length: 14
D gene: NA
CDR3 protein: CASSPARGQETQYF
CDR3 DNA: TGTGCCAGCAGCCCCGCCAGGGGACAAGAGACCCAGTACTTC

clone size: few
V gene: TRBV20-1
J gene: TRBJ2-3
CDR3 length: 17
D gene: NA
CDR3 protein: CSARDHMEGKITDTQYF
CDR3 DNA: TGCAGTGCTAGAGATCACATGGAGGGGAAAATCACAGATACGCAGTATTTT

clone size: many
V gene: TRBV10-3
J gene: TRBJ1-5
CDR3 length: 13
D gene: NA
CDR3 protein: CAISEGSNQPQHF
CDR3 DNA: TGTGCCATCAGTGAAGGGAGCAATCAGCCCCAGCATTTT

clone size: few
V gene: TRBV29-1
J gene: TRBJ1-4
CDR3 length: 11
D gene: NA
CDR3 protein: CSVEKGEKLFF
CDR3 DNA: TGCAGCGTTGAAAAGGGAGAAAAACTGTTTTTT

clone size: NA
V gene: TRBV19
J gene: TRBJ2-2
CDR3 length: 12
D gene: NA
CDR3 protein: CAGQQGPGELFF
CDR3 DNA: TGTGCCGGACAACAGGGTCCCGGGGAGCTGTTTTTT